The 30 T cell receptor beta chains in this list originate from one sample, sequenced in a study of radiation and T cells in renal cell carcinoma. Using immunoSEQ multiplex PCR, the repertoire was profiled, and TCRdb retains in-frame clones only, with some absent. The sample gives about 20,000 clones, 70% to 80% of which show up once; 35% to 50% is in the top ten. Time point specified: baseline pretreatment blood. The sample's treatment: 15 Gy SBRT to primary tumor, nephrectomy 4 weeks later. This specimen consisted of blood, obtained from a patient whose treatment included radiotherapy and nephrectomy. The source of these receptors is a man aged 55-75 years with renal cell carcinoma.

This sequence joins TRBV6-1 and TRBJ1-3, with D tentatively TRBD1 (6 bases). This CDR3 region has 17 residues. Deletions cut 4 bases from V and 8 bases from J, with 24 bases between. Germline V gene sequence: CDR1 MNHNS, CDR2 SASEGT. CDR3 loop: CASSGLQTGFIRDTIYF. CDR3 DNA sequence: TGTGCCAGCAGTGGCCTCCAGACAGGATTTATACGGGACACCATATATTTT.

The V and J genes are TRBV14 and TRBJ1-1; the match to TRBD1 covers 8 bases. From germline, CDR1 is SGHDN and CDR2 FVKESK. The CDR3 is 14 amino acids. Trimming cost V 0 bases and J 8 bases; bases outside gene matches: 5. Here the CDR3 DNA reads TGTGCCAGCAGCCAAGAGGGTGCAGGGGGCGAAGCTTTCTTT. This sequence encodes CASSQEGAGGEAFF. Full variable domain (remainder filled in from reference TRBV14 and TRBJ1-1): EAGVTQFPSHSVIEKGQTVTLRCDPISGHDNLYWYRRVMGKEIKFLLHFVKESKQDESGMPNNRFLAERTGGTYSTLKVQPAELEDSGVYFCASSQEGAGGEAFFGQGTRLTVV.

The J gene is TRBJ2-7, the V gene TRBV7-2; no firm D call. The CDR3 is made up of 13 amino acids. The germline V gene encodes CDR1 SGHTA and CDR2 FQGNSA. Trimming removed 2 bases from V and 3 bases from J, with 8 bases in between. CDR3 sequence reads: CASSLIRVYEQYF. The CDR3 coding sequence is TGTGCCAGCAGCTTAATTCGGGTCTACGAGCAGTACTTC. Filled out from reference TRBV7-2 and TRBJ2-7, the complete variable domain reads GAGVSQSPSNKVTEKGKDVELRCDPISGHTALYWYRQSLGQGLEFLIYFQGNSAPDKSGLPSDRFSAERTGGSVSTLTIQRTQQEDSAVYLCASSLIRVYEQYFGPGTRLTVT.

CDR3 bases: TGTGCCAGCAGCGTAGGCAGTGGGGCCAACGTCCTGACTTTC. Translated, it gives CASSVGSGANVLTF. The rearrangement links TRBV9 to TRBJ2-6, with D unresolved. The CDR3 is 14 residues long. From germline, CDR1 is SGDLS and CDR2 YYNGEE. The V end was cut by 0 bases, the J end by 3 bases, with 4 bases between.

The chain links TRBV9 to TRBJ2-2; no reliable D call. Germline-derived CDR1 and CDR2 are SGDLS and YYNGEE. The germline V and J ends were trimmed by 0 bases and 6 bases, with 6 bases remaining between them. The CDR3 has 13 amino acids. As DNA, the CDR3 is TGTGCCAGCAGCGTAGGTTCCGCCGGGGAGCTGTTTTTT. Translating it yields CASSVGSAGELFF.

This chain connects TRBV5-1 to TRBJ1-3; D is perhaps TRBD1 (5 bases). The CDR3 length is 15 residues. CDR1 is SGHRS and CDR2 is YFSETQ in the germline V gene. V was trimmed by 4 bases and J by 2 bases, leaving 13 bases between them. CDR3 sequence: CASSRDGQPGNTIYF. CDR3 DNA: TGCGCCAGCAGCCGGGACGGGCAGCCTGGAAACACCATATATTTT.

The chain links TRBV19 to TRBJ1-1; TRBD1 is a possible D gene (5 bases). The CDR3 is 14 amino acids. Germline-derived CDR1 and CDR2 are LNHDA and SQIVND (reference sequence). V shed 7 bases and J shed 3 bases, with 15 bases lying between them. The CDR3 DNA is TGTGCCAGTACCGGATGGCTAGGGGACACTGAAGCTTTCTTT. This gives the protein CASTGWLGDTEAFF.

The V and J genes are TRBV5-5 and TRBJ2-7, with TRBD1 identical over 10 bases. The V and J ends lost 0 bases and 2 bases, in that order; junction bases with no gene match: 2. CDR3 length: 15 amino acids. Germline values: CDR1 SGHKS, CDR2 YYEKEE (reference sequence). The CDR3 region is CASSLGQGAPYEQYF. The CDR3, as DNA: TGTGCCAGCAGCTTGGGACAGGGGGCCCCCTACGAGCAGTACTTC.

V and J are TRBV6-6 and TRBJ2-7; D is uncertain. V was trimmed by 2 bases and J by 0 bases, leaving 8 bases between them. This CDR3 has 14 amino acids. Germline assignment: CDR1 MNHNY and CDR2 SVGAGI (reference sequence). CDR3 DNA: TGTGCCAGCAGTTACCGGTCGACCTCCTACGAGCAGTACTTC. Residues: CASSYRSTSYEQYF.

The chain recombines TRBV5-4 with TRBJ2-3, with D unclear. Germline loops: CDR1 SGHNT, CDR2 YYREEE (reference sequence). Trimming cost V 1 base and J 2 bases, with 14 bases left between them. The CDR3 sequence is 16 residues long. The CDR3 nucleotides are TGTGCCAGCAGCTTGTATAGCATGGGTCCCACAGATACGCAGTATTTT. Translation gives CASSLYSMGPTDTQYF.

This chain links TRBV6-5 with TRBJ2-1; TRBD2 aligns across 10 bases. The CDR3 length is 12 residues. V lost 5 bases and J lost 15; bases outside the gene matches: 7. Germline-derived CDR1 and CDR2 are MNHEY and SVGAGI. The DNA for the CDR3 is TGTGCCAGCAGTGACGGACTAGCGGTGTGGTTCTTC. It yields the protein CASSDGLAVWFF.

On this clone: One end of the junction varies from germline; a read error may be responsible. The chain uses TRBV7-7 and TRBJ2-2; D unclear. Per the germline V gene, CDR1 is SSHAT and CDR2 is FNYEAQ (reference sequence). The CDR3 is 16 residues long. The CDR3 spells CASSPLVGRNTGELFF. For the CDR3, the DNA is TGTGCTAGCAGCCCCTTGGTTGGCAGGAACACCGGGGAGCTGTTTTTT.

The rearrangement joins TRBV5-1 to TRBJ1-5; D gene unclear. Looked up from germline, CDR1 is SGHRS and CDR2 is YFSETQ. The CDR3 sequence is 15 residues long. Trimming stripped 4 bases from V and 4 bases from J, with 15 bases between. The CDR3 nucleotides read TGCGCCAGCAGCCCCGGGCCCCAAAGGAATCAGCCCCAGCATTTT. Residues: CASSPGPQRNQPQHF.

The rearrangement links TRBV7-9 to TRBJ1-1; a weak D match, TRBD1 (6 bases). Trimming took off 0 bases at V and 3 bases at J, with 11 bases between the two ends. CDR3 length equals 15 residues. Per germline, CDR1 SEHNR and CDR2 FQNEAQ (reference sequence). This chain's CDR3 is CASSLAWGQDTEAFF. The CDR3 nucleotides are TGTGCCAGCAGCTTAGCTTGGGGGCAGGACACTGAAGCTTTCTTT.

The rearrangement links TRBV5-4 to TRBJ2-3; 7 bases line up with TRBD1. Germline V gene sequence: CDR1 SGHNT, CDR2 YYREEE (reference sequence). The ends lost 3 bases at V and 7 bases at J; junction bases unmatched: 14. The CDR3 loop spans 16 amino acids. The CDR3 nucleotides are TGTGCCAGCAGCTCCCCCCCGGGACAGCCAATTTATACGCAGTATTTT. It is translated as CASSSPPGQPIYTQYF. Full variable domain (rest looked up from reference TRBV5-4 and TRBJ2-3): ETGVTQSPTHLIKTRGQQVTLRCSSQSGHNTVSWYQQALGQGPQFIFQYYREEENGRGNFPPRFSGLQFPNYSSELNVNALELDDSALYLCASSSPPGQPIYTQYFGPGTRLTVL.

This clone has a handful of counts. The chain carries TRBV5-8 and TRBJ2-5; 8 bases line up with TRBD2. In germline, CDR1 is SGHTS, CDR2 YDEGEE. This CDR3 region has 12 residues. Trimming cost V 5 bases and J 9 bases; bases outside gene matches: 6. Written as DNA, the CDR3 is TGTGCCAGCAGATGGGGACTAGACGCCCAGTACTTC. This codes for CASRWGLDAQYF.

The chain has TRBV5-6 and TRBJ2-7; 8 nucleotides match TRBD2. CDR1 and CDR2 (germline): SGHDT, YYEEEE. The ends lost 4 bases at V and 0 bases at J; junction bases unmatched: 3. The CDR3 is 14 amino acids. The CDR3 bases are TGTGCCAGCAGCACGAGCGGGGGCTCCTACGAGCAGTACTTC. It encodes CASSTSGGSYEQYF.

This rearrangement joins TRBV5-6 to TRBJ2-1; D is possibly TRBD1 (5 bases). The germline gives CDR1 SGHDT, CDR2 YYEEEE. The CDR3 has 15 residues. V was clipped by 0 bases and J by 5 bases, with 12 bases between them. The CDR3 is CASSLGAQGNNEQFF. In DNA form, the CDR3 reads TGTGCCAGCAGCTTGGGGGCGCAGGGTAACAATGAGCAGTTCTTC.

The genes are TRBV6-5 and TRBJ1-2; 7 bases match TRBD1. J lost 0 bases, V lost 4 bases, and 5 bases had no gene match. In germline, CDR1 is MNHEY, CDR2 SVGAGI. The CDR3 contains 15 residues. CDR3 region: CASSSQGTANYGYTF. CDR3 nucleotides: TGTGCCAGCAGTTCACAGGGGACAGCTAACTATGGCTACACCTTC.

The chain has TRBV18 and TRBJ2-1; 13 nucleotides agree with TRBD2. The length of the CDR3 is 17 residues. V trimming: 1 base; J trimming: 4 bases; junction bases outside the gene matches: 4. Germline CDR1 and CDR2: KGHSH and LQKENI. In DNA form, the CDR3 reads TGTGCCAGCTCACCACTCCGGACTAGCGGGAGTTACAATGAGCAGTTCTTC. Translated: CASSPLRTSGSYNEQFF.

The chain combines TRBV18 with TRBJ1-5; 11 bases fit TRBD1. Germline V gene data show CDR1 as KGHSH and CDR2 as LQKENI. The CDR3 length is 16 residues. Losses at the gene ends were 3 bases for V and 4 bases for J; bases not matched to a gene: 5. The CDR3 DNA sequence: TGTGCCAGCTCACCTCCGGGACAGGGGGAAAATCAGCCCCAGCATTTT. Protein product: CASSPPGQGENQPQHF.

The chain combines TRBV5-4 with TRBJ2-3; 14 bases map to TRBD2. V lost 9 bases to trimming and J lost 3 bases; unmatched junction nucleotides: 6. Germline V gene data show CDR1 as SGHNT and CDR2 as YYREEE (reference sequence). This CDR3 has 15 residues. This chain's CDR3 is CATSGTSGRTDTQYF. The CDR3 nucleotides are TGTGCCACCTCCGGGACTAGCGGGAGAACAGATACGCAGTATTTT.

The J gene is TRBJ2-1, the V gene TRBV27; D is unresolved. Trimming took off 6 bases at V and 7 bases at J, with 16 bases between the two ends. Germline V gives CDR1 MNHEY, CDR2 SMNVEV (reference sequence). CDR3 length: 14 residues. The CDR3 DNA follows: TGTGCCAGCAGCGCCCTCCTAGGTGGAAATGAGCAGTTCTTC. Amino acid sequence: CASSALLGGNEQFF.

This chain uses TRBV14 with TRBJ2-2; D ambiguous. Trimming took 2 bases from V and 1 from J, leaving 11 bases between them. There are 16 residues in the CDR3. Germline-derived CDR1 and CDR2 are SGHDN and FVKESK. Here the CDR3 reads CASSQLGLLNTGELFF. CDR3 nucleotide sequence: TGTGCCAGCAGCCAATTAGGGCTATTGAACACCGGGGAGCTGTTTTTT.

The chain recombines TRBV7-9 with TRBJ2-7, with no clear D. In germline, CDR1 is SEHNR, CDR2 FQNEAQ (reference sequence). The CDR3 contains 12 residues. The V gene lost 4 bases and the J gene lost 4 bases, with 8 bases spanning the gap. CDR3: CASSSLIYEQYF. In DNA, the CDR3 is TGTGCCAGCAGCTCTCTAATTTACGAGCAGTACTTC. The variable domain in full, with the rest retrieved from reference TRBV7-9 and TRBJ2-7, is DTGVSQNPRHKITKRGQNVTFRCDPISEHNRLYWYRQTLGQGPEFLTYFQNEAQLEKSRLLSDRFSAERPKGSFSTLEIQRTEQGDSAMYLCASSSLIYEQYFGPGTRLTVT.

This chain links TRBV9 with TRBJ2-7; D uncertain. Deletions cut 3 bases from V and 3 bases from J, with 16 bases between. The CDR3 contains 15 residues. Per the germline V gene, CDR1 is SGDLS and CDR2 is YYNGEE. The CDR3 DNA sequence: TGTGCCAGCAGCGAACGAGTAGCCCCCCACTACGAGCAGTACTTC. This gives the protein CASSERVAPHYEQYF.

The chain is built from TRBV10-3 and TRBJ2-4; a weak D match, TRBD2 (6 bases). V lost 8 bases, J lost 5 bases, and 16 bases lay in between. Germline V CDR1 and CDR2: ENHRY, SYGVKD. This CDR3 spans 14 amino acids. CDR3 sequence: CAIAGAGSENIQYF. Written as DNA, the CDR3 is TGTGCCATCGCTGGGGCGGGGAGTGAAAACATTCAGTACTTC.

This chain connects TRBV4-1 to TRBJ2-4, with D perhaps TRBD1 (6 bases). CDR1 MGHRA and CDR2 YSYEKL come from the germline V gene. The ends were cut back, 1 base at V and 6 bases at J, with 7 bases in the middle. The CDR3 runs 13 residues. In DNA form, the CDR3 reads TGCGCCAGCAGCCAAGGACAGGCAAACATTCAGTACTTC. Encoded protein: CASSQGQANIQYF.

CDR3 protein: CASSPGQGTYEQYF. CDR3 coding DNA: TGTGCCAGCTCCCCGGGACAGGGGACTTACGAGCAGTACTTC. The chain links TRBV18 to TRBJ2-7; TRBD1 matches 10 bases. The trim removed 6 bases at V and 4 bases at J, leaving 6 bases unmatched. This CDR3 spans 14 amino acids. Per germline, CDR1 KGHSH and CDR2 LQKENI. Full variable domain (remainder filled in from reference TRBV18 and TRBJ2-7): NAGVMQNPRHLVRRRGQEARLRCSPMKGHSHVYWYRQLPEEGLKFMVYLQKENIIDESGMPKERFSAEFPKEGPSILRIQQVVRGDSAAYFCASSPGQGTYEQYFGPGTRLTVT.

This chain connects TRBV5-4 to TRBJ2-7; 7 bases line up with TRBD1. CDR1 and CDR2 (germline): SGHNT, YYREEE (reference sequence). The CDR3 runs to 12 residues. Trimming took 4 bases from V and 7 from J; bases not matched to a gene: 5. The DNA for the CDR3 is TGTGCCAGCAGCCTGACAGGGTGGGAGCAGTACTTC. The encoded protein is CASSLTGWEQYF.